The present T cell receptor beta chain was sequenced within a study of blood T cell repertoires in COVID-19. This CDR3 has 14 residues. Germline V gene data show CDR1 as SGHDT and CDR2 as YYEEEE. J lost 8 bases, V lost 0 bases, and 5 bases had no gene match. Repertoires were generated with immunoSEQ multiplex PCR, while TCRdb's copy carries only in-frame clones and drops some. Of roughly 380,000 clones in the sample, approximately 91% were seen once. Everyone who took part was roughly 18 to 90 years old, and they came from about two dozen US areas. Up to 2 weeks before entering the study, exposed participants had met a COVID-19 case.

The chain is built from TRBV5-6 and TRBJ1-2, with 9 bases aligning to TRBD1. The sequenced material came from PBMCs or T cells enriched from blood (not recorded which). This sequence was found in a woman aged 25 to 39 who had been exposed to COVID-19. The DNA for the CDR3 is TGTGCCAGCAGCTTGGGACAGGGGGTGAGAGGCTACACCTTC. Its protein product is CASSLGQGVRGYTF.